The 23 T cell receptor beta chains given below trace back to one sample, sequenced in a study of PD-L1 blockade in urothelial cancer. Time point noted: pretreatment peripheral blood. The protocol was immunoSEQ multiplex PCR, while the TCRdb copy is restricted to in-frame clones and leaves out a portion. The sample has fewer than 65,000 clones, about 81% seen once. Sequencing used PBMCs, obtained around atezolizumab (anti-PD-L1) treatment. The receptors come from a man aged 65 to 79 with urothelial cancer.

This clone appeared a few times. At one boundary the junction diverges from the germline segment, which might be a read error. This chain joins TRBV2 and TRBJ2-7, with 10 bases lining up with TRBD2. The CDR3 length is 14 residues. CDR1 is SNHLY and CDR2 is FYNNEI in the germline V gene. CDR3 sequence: CASRDSGRLGEQYF. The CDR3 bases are TGTGCCAGCCGTGATAGCGGGAGGTTGGGGGAGCAGTACTTC.

CDR3 sequence (DNA): TGCAGCCGGCCATACGGGGGTGAAGCTTTCTTT. Its protein is CSRPYGGEAFF. This chain joins TRBV20-1 and TRBJ1-1, with D tentatively TRBD1 (5 bases). Per the germline V gene, CDR1 is DFQATT and CDR2 is SNEGSKA (reference sequence). CDR3 length equals 11 residues.

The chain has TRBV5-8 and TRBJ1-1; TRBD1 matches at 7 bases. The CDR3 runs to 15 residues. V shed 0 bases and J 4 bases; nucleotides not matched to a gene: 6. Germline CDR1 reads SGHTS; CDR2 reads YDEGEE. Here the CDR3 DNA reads TGTGCCAGCAGCTTGGCGTCAGGGGGACGCACTGAAGCTTTCTTT. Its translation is CASSLASGGRTEAFF.

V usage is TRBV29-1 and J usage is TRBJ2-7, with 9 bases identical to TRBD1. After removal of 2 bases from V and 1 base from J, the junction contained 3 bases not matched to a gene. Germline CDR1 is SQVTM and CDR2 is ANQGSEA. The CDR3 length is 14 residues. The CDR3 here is CSVEMGQGSYEQYF. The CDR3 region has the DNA TGCAGCGTTGAAATGGGACAGGGTTCCTACGAGCAGTACTTC.

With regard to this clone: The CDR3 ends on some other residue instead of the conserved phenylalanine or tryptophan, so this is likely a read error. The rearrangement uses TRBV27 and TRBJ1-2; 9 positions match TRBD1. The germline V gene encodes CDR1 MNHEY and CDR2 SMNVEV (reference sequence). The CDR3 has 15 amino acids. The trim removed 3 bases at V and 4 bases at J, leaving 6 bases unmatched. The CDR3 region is CASSLAGQGPYGYTL. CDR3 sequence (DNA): TGTGCCAGCAGTTTGGCTGGACAGGGGCCCTATGGCTACACCCTC.

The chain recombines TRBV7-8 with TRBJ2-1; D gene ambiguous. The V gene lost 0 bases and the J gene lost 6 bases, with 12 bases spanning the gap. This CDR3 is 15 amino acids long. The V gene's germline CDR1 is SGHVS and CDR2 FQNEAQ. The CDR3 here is CASSLAYQRPNEQFF. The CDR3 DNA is TGTGCCAGCAGCTTAGCTTATCAGCGTCCCAATGAGCAGTTCTTC.

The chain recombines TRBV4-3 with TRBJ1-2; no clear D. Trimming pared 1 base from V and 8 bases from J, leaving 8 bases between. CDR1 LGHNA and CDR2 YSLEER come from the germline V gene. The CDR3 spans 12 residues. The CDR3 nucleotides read TGCGCCAGCAGCCAAGTTGGTGGCGGCTACACCTTC. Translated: CASSQVGGGYTF.

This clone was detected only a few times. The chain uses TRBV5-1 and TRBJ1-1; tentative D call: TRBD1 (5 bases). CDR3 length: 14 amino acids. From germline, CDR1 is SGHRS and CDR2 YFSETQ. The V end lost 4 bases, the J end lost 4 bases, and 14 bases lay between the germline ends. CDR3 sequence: CASSPGGFSTEAFF. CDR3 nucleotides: TGCGCCAGCAGCCCGGGGGGGTTCTCCACTGAAGCTTTCTTT.

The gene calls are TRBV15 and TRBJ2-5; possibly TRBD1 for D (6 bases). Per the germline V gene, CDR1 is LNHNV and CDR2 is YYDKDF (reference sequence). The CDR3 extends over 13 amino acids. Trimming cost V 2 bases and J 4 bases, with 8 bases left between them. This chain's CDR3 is CATSRQGSETQYF. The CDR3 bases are TGTGCCACCAGCAGACAGGGGTCAGAGACCCAGTACTTC.

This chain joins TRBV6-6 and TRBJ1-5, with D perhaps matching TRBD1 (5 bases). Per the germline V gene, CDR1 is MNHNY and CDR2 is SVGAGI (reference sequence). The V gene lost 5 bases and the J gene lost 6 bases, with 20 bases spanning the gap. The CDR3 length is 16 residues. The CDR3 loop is CASSSEGGAGGQPQHF. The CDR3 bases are TGTGCCAGCAGTAGCGAGGGAGGGGCCGGGGGTCAGCCCCAGCATTTT.

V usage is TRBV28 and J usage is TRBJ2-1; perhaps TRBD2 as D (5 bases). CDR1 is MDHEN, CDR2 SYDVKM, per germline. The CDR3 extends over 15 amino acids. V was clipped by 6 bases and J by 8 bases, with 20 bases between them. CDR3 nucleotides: TGTGCCAGCAGCCCTACTTCTAGCAGTTTTGATGAGCAGTTCTTC. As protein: CASSPTSSSFDEQFF. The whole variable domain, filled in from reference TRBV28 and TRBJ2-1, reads DVKVTQSSRYLVKRTGEKVFLECVQDMDHENMFWYRQDPGLGLRLIYFSYDVKMKEKGDIPEGYSVSREKKERFSLILESASTNQTSMYLCASSPTSSSFDEQFFGPGTRLTVL.

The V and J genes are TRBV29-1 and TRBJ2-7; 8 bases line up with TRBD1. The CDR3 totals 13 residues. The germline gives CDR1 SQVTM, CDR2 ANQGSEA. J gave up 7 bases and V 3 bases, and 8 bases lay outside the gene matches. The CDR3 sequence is CSVERQGAGEQYF. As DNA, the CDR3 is TGCAGCGTTGAGCGGCAGGGGGCGGGAGAGCAGTACTTC.

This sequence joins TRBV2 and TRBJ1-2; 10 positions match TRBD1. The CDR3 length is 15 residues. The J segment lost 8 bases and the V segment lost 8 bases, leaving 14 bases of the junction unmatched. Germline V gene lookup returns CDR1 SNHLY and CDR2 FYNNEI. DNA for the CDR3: TGTGCCAGCCGAGCGGGACAGGGGAGCAATGTCGGCTACACCTTC. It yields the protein CASRAGQGSNVGYTF.

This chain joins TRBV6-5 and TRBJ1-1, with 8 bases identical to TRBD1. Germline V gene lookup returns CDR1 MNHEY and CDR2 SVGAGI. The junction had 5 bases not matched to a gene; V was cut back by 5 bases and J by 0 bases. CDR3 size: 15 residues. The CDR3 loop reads CASSRQGAMNTEAFF. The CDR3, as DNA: TGTGCCAGCAGTCGTCAGGGGGCTATGAACACTGAAGCTTTCTTT.

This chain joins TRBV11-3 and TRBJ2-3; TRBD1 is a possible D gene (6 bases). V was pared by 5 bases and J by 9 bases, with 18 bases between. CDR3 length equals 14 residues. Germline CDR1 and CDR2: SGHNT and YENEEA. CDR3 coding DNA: TGTGCCAGCAGCCCTTCGGCTCGAGGGGGAACGCAGTATTTT. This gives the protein CASSPSARGGTQYF.

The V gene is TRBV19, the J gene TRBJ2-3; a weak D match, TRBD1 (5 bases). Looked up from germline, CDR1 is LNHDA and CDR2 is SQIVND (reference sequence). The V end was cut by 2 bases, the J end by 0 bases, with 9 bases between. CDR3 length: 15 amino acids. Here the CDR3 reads CASSIWTTSTDTQYF. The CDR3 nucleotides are TGTGCCAGTAGTATATGGACAACTAGCACAGATACGCAGTATTTT. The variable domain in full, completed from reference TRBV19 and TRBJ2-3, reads DGGITQSPKYLFRKEGQNVTLSCEQNLNHDAMYWYRQDPGQGLRLIYYSQIVNDFQKGDIAEGYSVSREKKESFPLTVTSAQKNPTAFYLCASSIWTTSTDTQYFGPGTRLTVL.

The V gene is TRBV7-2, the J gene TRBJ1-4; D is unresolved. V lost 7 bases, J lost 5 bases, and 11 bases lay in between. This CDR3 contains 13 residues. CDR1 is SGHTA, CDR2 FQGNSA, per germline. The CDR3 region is CASTEQINEKLFF. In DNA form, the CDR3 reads TGTGCCAGCACTGAACAGATCAATGAAAAACTGTTTTTT.

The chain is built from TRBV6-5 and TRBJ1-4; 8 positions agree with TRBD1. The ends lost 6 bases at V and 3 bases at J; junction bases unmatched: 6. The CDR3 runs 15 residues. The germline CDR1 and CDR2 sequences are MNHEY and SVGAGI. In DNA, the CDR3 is TGTGCCAGCAGCCTCAGGGGGCGGTCTAATGAAAAACTGTTTTTT. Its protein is CASSLRGRSNEKLFF.

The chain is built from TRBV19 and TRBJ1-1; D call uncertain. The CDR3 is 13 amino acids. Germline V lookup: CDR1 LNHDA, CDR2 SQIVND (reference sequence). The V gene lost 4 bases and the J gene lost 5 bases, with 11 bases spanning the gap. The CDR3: CASSNRAGTEAFF. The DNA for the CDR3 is TGTGCCAGTAGTAATAGGGCGGGGACTGAAGCTTTCTTT.

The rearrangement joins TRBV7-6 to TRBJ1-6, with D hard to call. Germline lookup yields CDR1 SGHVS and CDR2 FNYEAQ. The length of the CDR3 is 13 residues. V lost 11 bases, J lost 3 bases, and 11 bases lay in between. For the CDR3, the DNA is TGTGCCGGGTGGCCTAGCTATAATTCACCCCTCCACTTT. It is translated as CAGWPSYNSPLHF.

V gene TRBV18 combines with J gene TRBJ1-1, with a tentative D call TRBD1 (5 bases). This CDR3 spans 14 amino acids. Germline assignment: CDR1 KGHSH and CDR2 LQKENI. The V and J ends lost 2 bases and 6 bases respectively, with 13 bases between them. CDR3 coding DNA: TGTGCCAGCTCACCAGTAGCGGGGGGGGCTGAAGCTTTCTTT. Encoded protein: CASSPVAGGAEAFF.

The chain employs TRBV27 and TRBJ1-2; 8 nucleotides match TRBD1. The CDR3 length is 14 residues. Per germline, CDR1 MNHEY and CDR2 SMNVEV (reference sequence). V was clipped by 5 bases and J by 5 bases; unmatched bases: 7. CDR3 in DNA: TGTGCCAGCAGTGACAGGGGTGGGGCGTATGGCTACACCTTC. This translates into CASSDRGGAYGYTF.

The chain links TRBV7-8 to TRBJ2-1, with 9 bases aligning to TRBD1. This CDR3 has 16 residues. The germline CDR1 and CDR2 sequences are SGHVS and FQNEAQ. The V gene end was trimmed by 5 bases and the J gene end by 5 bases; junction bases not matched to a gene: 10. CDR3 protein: CASSRLTGGLNNEQFF. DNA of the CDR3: TGTGCCAGCAGCCGACTAACAGGGGGCCTTAACAATGAGCAGTTCTTC. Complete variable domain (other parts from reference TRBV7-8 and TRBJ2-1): GAGVSQSPRYKVAKRGQDVALRCDPISGHVSLFWYQQALGQGPEFLTYFQNEAQLDKSGLPSDRFFAERPEGSVSTLKIQRTQQEDSAVYLCASSRLTGGLNNEQFFGPGTRLTVL.